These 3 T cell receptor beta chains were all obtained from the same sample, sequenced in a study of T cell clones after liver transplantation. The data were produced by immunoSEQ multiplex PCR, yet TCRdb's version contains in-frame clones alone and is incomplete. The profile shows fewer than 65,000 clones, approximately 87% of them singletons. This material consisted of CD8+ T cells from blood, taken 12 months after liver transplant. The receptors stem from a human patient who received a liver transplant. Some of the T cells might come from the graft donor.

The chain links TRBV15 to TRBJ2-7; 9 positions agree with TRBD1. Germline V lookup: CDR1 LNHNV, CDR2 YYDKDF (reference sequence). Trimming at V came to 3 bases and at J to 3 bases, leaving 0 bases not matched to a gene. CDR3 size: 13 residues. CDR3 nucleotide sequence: TGTGCCACCAGCAGGACAGGGGGCTACGAGCAGTACTTC. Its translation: CATSRTGGYEQYF.

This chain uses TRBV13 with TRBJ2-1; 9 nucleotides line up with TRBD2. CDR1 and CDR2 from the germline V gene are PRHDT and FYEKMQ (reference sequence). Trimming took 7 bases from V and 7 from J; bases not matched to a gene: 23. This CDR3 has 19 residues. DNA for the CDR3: TGTGCCAGCACCCTTAGGGGGACTGGCGGGAGGGACGGGAGAAATGAGCAGTTCTTC. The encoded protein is CASTLRGTGGRDGRNEQFF.

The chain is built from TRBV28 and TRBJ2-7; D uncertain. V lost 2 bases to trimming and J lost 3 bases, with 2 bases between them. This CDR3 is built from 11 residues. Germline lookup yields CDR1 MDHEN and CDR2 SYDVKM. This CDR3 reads CASSLLYEQYF. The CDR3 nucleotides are TGTGCCAGCAGTTTACTCTACGAGCAGTACTTC.